This TCR beta chain was sequenced in a study of T-cell reconstitution after alpha-beta-depleted transplantation in children. Study conclusions and caveats: A year had passed since transplant, and T-cell counts and diversity by then came mostly from newly produced T cells.

CDR1 and CDR2 from the germline V gene are WSHSY and SAAADI. After removal of 2 bases from V and 5 bases from J, the junction contained 7 bases not matched to a gene. The CDR3 runs to 17 residues. TCRbeta library construction was performed incorporating unique molecular identifiers. MiXCR was run by TCRdb on the PCR reads, yielding one entry per CDR3 protein. The repertoire has fewer than 700,000 distinct CDR3 sequences, 10% to 15% of them found once; the top ten carry 2.2%. This clonotype was detected many times. Its antigen is not known. V gene TRBV10-2 combines with J gene TRBJ2-7; TRBD2 matches 15 bases. The clonotype originates from a male patient between 10 and 17 years old who had a stem cell transplant for acute myeloid leukemia, so the T cells may come from the graft donor. The sample here was PBMCs, mostly from graft donor cells, taken 360 days after TCRalphabeta/CD19-depleted stem cell transplant. The CDR3 region has the DNA TGCGCCAGCAGTGAGCCATGGACTAGCGGGAGGGCAAACGAGCAGTACTTC. Protein: CASSEPWTSGRANEQYF.